This TCR beta chain comes out of a study of T cells in Graves' hyperthyroidism and ophthalmopathy. Findings and limits, study-wide: Most thyroid clonotypes with frequency above 0.001 were detected in blood.

Researchers took RNA transcripts and amplified the TCR beta CDR3 regions from them. A first-round RT-PCR of the TCR CDR3 used the HTBI primer set. TCRdb recomputed calls from the multiplex PCR reads with MiXCR, one row per CDR3 protein. Of fewer than 350,000 distinct CDR3 sequences in the sample, 13% to 15% were seen once. Germline V gene data show CDR1 as SGHVS and CDR2 as FQNEAQ. V was cut by 5 bases and J by 2 bases, with 5 bases left in between. This CDR3 contains 12 residues. This clonotype was seen many times. Its antigen remains unidentified. This clonotype was sampled from a woman between 50 and 59 years old with Graves' hyperthyroidism that later progressed to Graves' ophthalmopathy. The chain couples TRBV7-8 to TRBJ2-3, with D unclear. Sequenced: blood. The CDR3 protein is CASSPITDTQYF. The CDR3 DNA sequence: TGTGCCAGCAGCCCCATCACAGATACGCAGTATTTT.